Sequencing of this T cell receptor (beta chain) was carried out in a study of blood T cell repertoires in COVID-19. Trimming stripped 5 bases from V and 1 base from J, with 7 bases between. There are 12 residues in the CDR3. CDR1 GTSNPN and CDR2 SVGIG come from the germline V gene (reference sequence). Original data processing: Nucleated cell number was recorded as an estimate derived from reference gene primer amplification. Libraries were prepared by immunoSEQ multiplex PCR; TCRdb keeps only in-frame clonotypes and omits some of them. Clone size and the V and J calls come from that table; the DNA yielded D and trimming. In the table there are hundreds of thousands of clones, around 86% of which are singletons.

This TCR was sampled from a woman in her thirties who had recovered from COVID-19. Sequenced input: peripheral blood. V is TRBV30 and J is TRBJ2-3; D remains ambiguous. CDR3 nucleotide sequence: TGTGCCTGGCATTTAGGCACAGATACGCAGTATTTT. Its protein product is CAWHLGTDTQYF.